A selection of T cell receptor beta chains follows, all from one sample in a study of cytomegalovirus exposure and HLA in healthy donors. The protocol was immunoSEQ multiplex PCR, while the TCRdb copy is restricted to in-frame clones and leaves out a portion. This sample has tens of thousands of clones, with approximately 97% found just once. Sequencing was performed on PBMCs. The receptors come from a woman between 18 and 30 years old in good health and CMV-seropositive. Each CDR3 is given with its conserved first and last residue.

>TRBJ1-1|TRBV4-1
CASSPLGVRGSSTEAFF
>TRBJ1-2|TRBV27
CASSTEQAYGYTF
>TRBJ2-2|TRBV2
CASAGGNGGGTGELFF
>TRBJ1-2|TRBV7-3
CASSERGGLNYGYTF
>TRBJ2-7|TRBV11-2
CASSLNTGGRDEQYF
>TRBJ1-1|TRBV28
CASSLFRTPLNTEAFF
>TRBJ2-5|TRBV5-1
CASSFLRGETQYF
>TRBJ2-2|TRBV15
CATSRTTYTGELFF
>TRBJ2-1|TRBV11-2
CASSAYSAGGRNEQFF
>TRBJ2-7|TRBV7-3
CASSSLGTFSYEQYF
>TRBJ2-1|TRBV27
CASGTSGIYNEQFF
>TRBJ1-1|TRBV9
CASSLEGVSAEAFF
>TRBJ2-1|TRBV9
CASSVDGGGPYNEQFF
>TRBJ2-1|TRBV21-1
CASSMGQPHKDEQFF
>TRBJ2-7|TRBV27
CASSFGTGYDEQYF
>TRBJ1-2|TRBV10-2
CASSEGPGRGYTF
>TRBJ1-1|TRBV9
CASSVVIDAREKVPPNTEAFF
>TRBJ2-7|TRBV2
CASSVTSGRAHYEQYF
>TRBJ1-2|TRBV10-3
CATGTGFAYGYTF
>TRBJ2-7|TRBV6-5
CASSYRRTRSYEQYF
>TRBJ2-5|TRBV9
CASSVADPGESGETQYF
>TRBJ2-1|TRBV5-1
CASSPTGTTSSGYEQFF
>TRBJ1-5|TRBV23-1
CASSQSHRDYCGNQPQHF
>TRBJ1-2|TRBV2
CASSEQGLPHYGYTF
>TRBJ2-3|TRBV10-1
CASSSSGSSDTQYF
>TRBJ2-2|TRBV28
CAGRSQNTGELFF
>TRBJ2-7|TRBV6-1
CASSQGGVAGTEQYF
>TRBJ1-5|TRBV2
CASSDRASNQPQHF
>TRBJ1-1|TRBV6-6
CASSPGTGPDSFF
>TRBJ2-1|TRBV28
CASSLGANEQFF
>TRBJ2-1|TRBV4-2
CASSPHDELSYNEQFF
>TRBJ1-5|TRBV27
CASSPRDSDQPQHF
>TRBJ1-2|TRBV27
CASSDSSNYGYTF
>TRBJ1-5|TRBV27
CASRVTGAWAGNQPQHF
>TRBJ2-2|TRBV28
CASSLRTPNTGELFF
>TRBJ2-7|TRBV9
CASSVRTGVPYEQYF
>TRBJ2-1|TRBV5-5
CASSSRVFDNEQFF
>TRBJ1-2|TRBV5-6
CASSLEGQGPTYGYTF
>TRBJ1-5|TRBV7-9
CASAGSGNQPQHF
>TRBJ1-2|TRBV28
CASTMDRELRGYTF
>TRBJ2-7|TRBV30
CAWSRDRAHEQYF
>TRBJ2-7|TRBV14
CASSQLDRAGYEQYF
>TRBJ1-4|TRBV21-1
CASSKDGQGVEKLFF
>TRBJ1-2|TRBV5-4
CASSTTGVYGYTF
>TRBJ2-1|TRBV7-9
CASSSRGAGGPHNEQFF
>TRBJ2-7|TRBV7-9
CASSSRTSRAFEEQYF
>TRBJ2-7|TRBV9
CASSVVTGGLYEQYF
>TRBJ1-4|TRBV6-5
CASSLRLGQRKLFF